This T cell receptor (beta chain) was captured by sequencing in a study of blood T cell dynamics during melanoma immunotherapy. Regarding time point: week 3, after first cycle of checkpoint inhibitor. This CDR3 spans 14 amino acids. Germline CDR1 LNHDA, CDR2 SQIVND (reference sequence). J was trimmed by 9 bases and V by 8 bases; bases with no gene match: 8. Clones were sequenced by immunoSEQ multiplex PCR, and TCRdb holds only the in-frame ones, with some missing. Found here are 25,000 to 35,000 clones, approximately 83% of them singletons; the top ten hold 10%. J is TRBJ1-6 and V is TRBV19, with 9 bases identical to TRBD1. This receptor was identified in a human donor with melanoma. The specimen comprised blood, sampled from a patient treated with checkpoint blockade. In DNA form, the CDR3 reads TGTGCCAGTTCCGAACAGGGGGCGCGTTCACCCCTCCACTTT. Amino acids: CASSEQGARSPLHF.